The 30 T cell receptor beta chains below all came from one sample that was sequenced in a study of neurological immune-mediated disorders. TCRdb ran MiXCR on the 5' RACE reads and lists one entry per CDR3 protein. The sample holds around 32,000 distinct CDR3 sequences, 12% seen once. Sequenced sample: PBMCs. Source of these receptors: a woman aged 55 to 70 in good health.

This clonotype appeared many times. This chain joins TRBV20-1 and TRBJ2-1, with 9 bases matching TRBD2. V gave up 4 bases and J gave up 4 bases; unmatched junction bases: 2. This CDR3 is 13 amino acids long. CDR1 and CDR2 from the germline V gene are DFQATT and SNEGSKA (reference sequence). The CDR3 DNA reads TGCAGTGCTAATAGCGGGGGATACAATGAGCAGTTCTTC. Translated: CSANSGGYNEQFF.

This clonotype has ten or more counts. The genes are TRBV5-1 and TRBJ1-2; no reliable D call. The CDR3 consists of 14 residues. CDR1 is SGHRS and CDR2 is YFSETQ in the germline V gene. V lost 3 bases, J lost 6 bases, and 15 bases lay in between. The CDR3 DNA sequence: TGCGCCAGCAGCTCCGCCGTAGGGATGGATGGCTACACCTTC. This codes for CASSSAVGMDGYTF.

There are many counts of this clonotype. J is TRBJ1-1 and V is TRBV5-5, with D maybe TRBD1 (5 bases). Trimming left V 6 bases short and J 5 bases short, with 23 bases between. Looked up from germline, CDR1 is SGHKS and CDR2 is YYEKEE (reference sequence). The CDR3 extends over 16 amino acids. CDR3 nucleotide sequence: TGTGCCAGCACTCGTTCGGTGGGGCAGACGGGTACTGAAGCTTTCTTT. It translates to CASTRSVGQTGTEAFF.

This rearrangement joins TRBV7-7 to TRBJ2-5; perhaps D is TRBD1 or TRBD2 (6 bases each). CDR3 length equals 14 residues. Germline V gene sequence: CDR1 SSHAT, CDR2 FNYEAQ (reference sequence). This chain's CDR3 is CSISANGGAETQYF. DNA for the CDR3: TGTTCCATCAGCGCCAACGGGGGCGCAGAGACCCAGTACTTC. Supplemented by reference TRBV7-7 and TRBJ2-5, the full variable domain reads GAGVSQSPRYKVTKRGQDVTLRCDPISSHATLYWYQQALGQGPEFLTYFNYEAQPDKSGLPSDRFSAERPEGSISTLTIQRTEQRDSAMYRCSISANGGAETQYFGPGTRLLVL.

This clonotype was counted many times. The J gene is TRBJ2-2, the V gene TRBV5-1, with 7 bases lining up with TRBD1. Germline V gene data show CDR1 as SGHRS and CDR2 as YFSETQ. Trimming at V came to 4 bases and at J to 0 bases, leaving 6 bases not matched to a gene. CDR3 length equals 16 residues. The CDR3 reads CASSKLQGTNTGELFF. The CDR3 coding sequence is TGCGCCAGCAGCAAACTACAGGGGACGAACACCGGGGAGCTGTTTTTT.

There are many counts of this clonotype. The chain is built from TRBV7-2 and TRBJ1-2; D not resolved. CDR1 and CDR2 (germline): SGHTA, FQGNSA. Between the trimmed V and J ends, which lost 1 base and 4 bases, there was a span of 10 bases. The CDR3 spans 14 residues. This chain's CDR3 is CASSLEGRTYGYTF. The CDR3 nucleotides read TGTGCCAGCAGCTTAGAAGGCAGGACCTATGGCTACACCTTC.

This clonotype occurred a few times. The V and J genes are TRBV28 and TRBJ1-2, with D possibly being TRBD1 (5 bases). CDR1 and CDR2 from the germline V gene are MDHEN and SYDVKM. The CDR3 totals 12 residues. V was pared by 3 bases and J by 7 bases, with 9 bases between. CDR3 in amino acids: CASSLQGAGYTF. In DNA, the CDR3 is TGTGCCAGCAGTTTGCAGGGTGCTGGCTACACCTTC.

This sequence joins TRBV12-3 or TRBV12-4 and TRBJ2-5; D not resolved. V was trimmed by 5 bases and J by 9 bases, leaving 19 bases between them. CDR3 length: 14 amino acids. The CDR3 DNA reads TGTGCCAGCAGTCACCTGTACCGAAGGGTGGCCCAGTACTTC. Residues: CASSHLYRRVAQYF.

This clonotype was found many times. A much larger clonotype is one base distant, so this may be a read error. This rearrangement joins TRBV12-3 or TRBV12-4 to TRBJ1-3; D perhaps matches TRBD1 (5 bases). The length of the CDR3 is 13 residues. V was trimmed by 8 bases and J by 4 bases, leaving 12 bases between them. In nucleotides, the CDR3 is TGTGCCAGCCTTGGGACCACCGGAAACACCATATATTTT. Its translation: CASLGTTGNTIYF.

This clonotype has ten or more counts. The CDR3 sequence: CASSLQGSYQETQYF. CDR3 DNA sequence: TGCGCCAGCAGCTTGCAGGGGTCGTACCAAGAGACCCAGTACTTC. This rearrangement joins TRBV5-1 to TRBJ2-5; TRBD1 might be the D (6 bases). CDR3 length: 15 amino acids. The germline V gene encodes CDR1 SGHRS and CDR2 YFSETQ. Trimming stripped 1 base from V and 0 bases from J, with 10 bases between.

There are many counts of this clonotype. The chain joins TRBV20-1 to TRBJ2-1, with TRBD2 as a possible D gene (6 bases). CDR1 DFQATT and CDR2 SNEGSKA come from the germline V gene (reference sequence). The CDR3 runs to 15 residues. The V and J ends lost 1 base and 5 bases respectively, with 15 bases between them. The CDR3 sequence is CSARGGAPWNNEQFF. CDR3 sequence (DNA): TGCAGTGCTAGAGGCGGGGCCCCTTGGAACAATGAGCAGTTCTTC.

This clonotype was counted at least ten times. The chain links TRBV20-1 to TRBJ2-7, with 9 bases lining up with TRBD1. Trimming cost V 6 bases and J 2 bases; bases outside gene matches: 8. This CDR3 contains 14 residues. Germline V gene lookup returns CDR1 DFQATT and CDR2 SNEGSKA (reference sequence). The CDR3 DNA sequence: TGCAGTGCGGGTGACAGGGGGGATACCTACGAGCAGTACTTC. Residues: CSAGDRGDTYEQYF.

This clonotype appeared many times. The chain recombines TRBV5-1 with TRBJ1-4; possible D gene TRBD1, 5 bases. Germline V gene lookup returns CDR1 SGHRS and CDR2 YFSETQ. V was cut by 3 bases and J by 2 bases, with 17 bases left in between. The CDR3 is 17 residues long. The CDR3 coding sequence is TGCGCCAGCAGCTCGGGGCCCACAGGCTGGACTAATGAAAAACTGTTTTTT. Its translation: CASSSGPTGWTNEKLFF.

This clonotype was picked up many times. This chain links TRBV18 with TRBJ1-5; D ambiguous. Germline CDR1 and CDR2: KGHSH and LQKENI. The CDR3 sequence is 13 residues long. The V end lost 4 bases, the J end lost 3 bases, and 7 bases lay between the germline ends. The CDR3 sequence: CASSLDLNQPQHF. CDR3 bases: TGTGCCAGCTCACTAGACCTCAATCAGCCCCAGCATTTT.

This clonotype was seen ten or more times. The chain carries TRBV6-2 or TRBV6-3 and TRBJ2-2, with 8 bases matching TRBD2. This CDR3 region has 14 residues. From germline, CDR1 is MNHEY and CDR2 SVGEGT. The V and J ends lost 6 bases and 2 bases, in that order; junction bases with no gene match: 2. DNA for the CDR3: TGTGCCAGCAGAACTAGCGGCAACACCGGGGAGCTGTTTTTT. Translating gives CASRTSGNTGELFF.

This clonotype was counted once. Germline is not matched at one junction end, which may reflect a read error. This chain connects TRBV4-3 to TRBJ2-7, with D uncertain. The CDR3 sequence is 14 residues long. CDR1 and CDR2 from the germline V gene are LGHNA and YSLEER. The CDR3: CTSSQDNRTYEQYF. In DNA, the CDR3 is TGCACCAGCAGCCAAGATAACAGAACTTACGAGCAGTACTTC.

This clonotype has a count of ten or more. The chain carries TRBV20-1 and TRBJ1-2; D not certain. Germline V gene lookup returns CDR1 DFQATT and CDR2 SNEGSKA (reference sequence). The CDR3 runs to 13 residues. Trimming shortened V by 5 bases and J by 7 bases, and 17 bases separated the two germline ends. CDR3 residues: CSADKGTLGGYTF. CDR3 nucleotides: TGCAGTGCTGATAAGGGTACCCTGGGTGGCTACACCTTC.

Many counts were recorded for this clonotype. This sequence joins TRBV20-1 and TRBJ1-3; a weak D match, TRBD1 (5 bases). CDR3 length equals 18 residues. V was cut by 0 bases and J by 0 bases, with 18 bases left in between. Germline V lookup: CDR1 DFQATT, CDR2 SNEGSKA (reference sequence). CDR3 loop: CSARDSGTGLSSGNTIYF. CDR3 nucleotides: TGCAGTGCTAGAGATTCCGGTACAGGTTTGAGCTCTGGAAACACCATATATTTT.

This clonotype was counted at least ten times. The V call is TRBV10-3, the J call TRBJ2-3; possible D gene TRBD1, 6 bases. Deletions cut 7 bases from V and 2 bases from J, with 16 bases between. The CDR3 is made up of 15 amino acids. The V gene's germline CDR1 is ENHRY and CDR2 SYGVKD. CDR3 amino acids: CAITPGTYITDTQYF. The DNA of the CDR3 is TGTGCCATCACCCCCGGGACATACATCACAGATACGCAGTATTTT.

In this sample, this clonotype turned up many times. The V gene is TRBV4-2, the J gene TRBJ2-2; a weak D match, TRBD2 (6 bases). The CDR3 sequence is 14 residues long. Germline V gene sequence: CDR1 LGHNA, CDR2 YNFKEQ. V was trimmed by 4 bases and J by 4 bases, leaving 10 bases between them. The CDR3 loop reads CASSLRLGTGELFF. In DNA form, the CDR3 reads TGTGCCAGCAGCCTGAGACTAGGCACCGGGGAGCTGTTTTTT.

The rearrangement joins TRBV7-9 to TRBJ1-4, with a weak D call TRBD1 (5 bases). The germline CDR1 and CDR2 sequences are SEHNR and FQNEAQ (reference sequence). There are 13 residues in the CDR3. The V end was cut by 5 bases, the J end by 8 bases, with 12 bases between. Written as DNA, the CDR3 is TGTGCCAGCAGCCCAGGGTTTGTGGAAAAACTGTTTTTT. Protein: CASSPGFVEKLFF.

This clonotype was detected many times. The chain couples TRBV4-2 to TRBJ2-3, with TRBD2 as a possible D gene (6 bases). Trimming removed 2 bases from V and 6 bases from J, with 12 bases in between. The length of the CDR3 is 14 residues. The V gene's germline CDR1 is LGHNA and CDR2 YNFKEQ. CDR3 nucleotides: TGTGCCAGCAGCCAACCCGCCGGGAGCGATACGCAGTATTTT. It specifies CASSQPAGSDTQYF.

The sample holds many counts of this clonotype. The chain couples TRBV7-2 to TRBJ2-7; 9 bases match TRBD1. Per germline, CDR1 SGHTA and CDR2 FQGNSA. Trimming took 7 bases from V and 2 from J; bases not matched to a gene: 6. This CDR3 is built from 14 residues. The CDR3 protein is CASTPWTGAYEQYF. The DNA of the CDR3 is TGTGCCAGCACTCCCTGGACAGGGGCCTACGAGCAGTACTTC.

This clonotype was found many times. The V and J genes are TRBV12-3 or TRBV12-4 and TRBJ1-3; possible D gene TRBD1, 5 bases. CDR3 length equals 16 residues. V lost 6 bases and J lost 2, with 17 bases in between. The CDR3 protein is CASSLDRYHPGNTIYF. CDR3 sequence (DNA): TGTGCCAGCAGCCTTGACAGATATCATCCTGGAAACACCATATATTTT.

This clonotype was seen at least ten times. The chain joins TRBV6-5 to TRBJ2-7, with 11 bases that match TRBD2. This CDR3 is built from 15 residues. Germline V lookup: CDR1 MNHEY, CDR2 SVGAGI. V shed 4 bases, J shed 4 bases, and the junction held 6 bases outside the gene matches. This CDR3 reads CASSSLTSGGYEQYF. CDR3 DNA: TGTGCCAGCAGTTCCCTAACTAGCGGGGGTTACGAGCAGTACTTC.

This clonotype has a count of ten or more. Written as DNA, the CDR3 is TGTGCCAGCAGTCCGTGGACAGGAGGCGCCACTGAAGCTTTCTTT. Its translation is CASSPWTGGATEAFF. The gene calls are TRBV27 and TRBJ1-1, with 7 bases fitting TRBD1. Germline assignment: CDR1 MNHEY and CDR2 SMNVEV (reference sequence). Trimming cost V 5 bases and J 4 bases; bases outside gene matches: 10. The CDR3 covers 15 residues.

This clonotype was picked up many times. The chain employs TRBV6-2 or TRBV6-3 and TRBJ1-1; TRBD1 matches at 7 bases. The CDR3 is 15 amino acids. Trimming removed 2 bases from V and 3 bases from J; junction bases left unmatched: 6. Germline assignment: CDR1 MNHEY and CDR2 SVGEGT. The DNA for the CDR3 is TGTGCCAGCAGTTACACCGATACAGGGGACACTGAAGCTTTCTTT. Translated: CASSYTDTGDTEAFF.

Ten or more counts support this clonotype. V and J are TRBV9 and TRBJ2-3; 9 nucleotides line up with TRBD1. This CDR3 spans 16 amino acids. V lost 3 bases, J lost 0 bases, and 5 bases stayed unmatched. The germline V gene encodes CDR1 SGDLS and CDR2 YYNGEE. CDR3 DNA sequence: TGTGCCAGCAGCGACTCCGGACAGGGGAGCACAGATACGCAGTATTTT. Translated, it gives CASSDSGQGSTDTQYF.

This clonotype was picked up many times. The chain carries TRBV5-5 and TRBJ1-1; D uncertain. The V gene's germline CDR1 is SGHKS and CDR2 YYEKEE (reference sequence). V gave up 1 base and J gave up 1 base, with 8 bases separating them. The CDR3 has 14 amino acids. In DNA form, the CDR3 reads TGTGCCAGCAGCTTGAGGCAGGCGAACACTGAAGCTTTCTTT. Amino acids: CASSLRQANTEAFF.

Many counts were recorded for this clonotype. The rearrangement uses TRBV10-3 and TRBJ1-3; D uncertain. This CDR3 has 12 residues. V lost 4 bases, J lost 4 bases, and 5 bases lay in between. In germline, CDR1 is ENHRY, CDR2 SYGVKD. Written as DNA, the CDR3 is TGTGCCATCAGTGGCCCGGGAAACACCATATATTTT. Protein: CAISGPGNTIYF.